One sample yielded the 2 T cell receptor beta chains listed below, sequenced in a study of blood T cell repertoires in COVID-19 (dated by TCRdb to 2019 to 2021). Libraries came from the immunoSEQ multiplex PCR assay. What TCRdb holds here is the immuneACCESS table cut down to in-frame rearrangements. Part of the clones is not present; checked against another copy, under half of the missing clones reflect an unresolved V gene, and the others are unexplained. In all, the sample holds roughly 140,000 clones, and approximately 86% of those were seen once. The top ten hold over 5% of the sample. What was sequenced was peripheral blood. The source of these receptors is a human donor in a cohort sampled during active COVID-19.

This clone was counted once. The chain employs TRBV7-8 and TRBJ1-4, with 7 bases matching TRBD1. The V gene's germline CDR1 is SGHVS and CDR2 FQNEAQ. V shed 1 base, J shed 4 bases, and the junction held 9 bases outside the gene matches. CDR3 length: 17 residues. CDR3 in amino acids: CASSLDLVRQGNEKLFF. In DNA form, the CDR3 reads TGTGCCAGCAGCTTAGACCTCGTTCGACAGGGTAATGAAAAACTGTTTTTT.

This clone showed up just once. The chain uses TRBV2 and TRBJ2-2; TRBD1 matches at 10 bases. With V trimmed by 4 bases and J by 7 bases, 6 bases remained unmatched. There are 15 residues in the CDR3. The germline V gene has CDR1 SNHLY and CDR2 FYNNEI. CDR3 sequence (DNA): TGTGCCAGCAGTGTAGACAGGGGGCGACTCGGGGAGCTGTTTTTT. Protein sequence: CASSVDRGRLGELFF.